This TCR beta chain was documented in a study of shared clonotypes between healthy human individuals. Study-wide background: Each donor's CD4 naive and CD4 memory cells filled three plates apiece, CD8 naive two, and CD8 memory one.

The assay was immunoSEQ multiplex PCR, and TCRdb's table has in-frame clones only and misses some. The profile shows more than 150,000 clones, approximately 70% of them singletons. This clone was observed a handful of times. Its antigen is as yet unknown. V lost 4 bases, J lost 0 bases, and 7 bases lay in between. The CDR3 is 15 residues long. Germline-derived CDR1 and CDR2 are MNHEY and SMNVEV (reference sequence). General study findings and limits: Some naive CD4 clonotypes, around 5%, turned up in common across a few donors.

The donors, healthy adults who were HIV-negative, had experienced no recent acute infections or vaccinations. The donors, all of them Caucasian adults, lived in Nashville, Tennessee. The chain recombines TRBV27 with TRBJ2-6; D gene ambiguous. This sequence was found in a man aged 25 to 40 in good health. The sample taken for sequencing was memory CD4+ T cells sorted from blood. Specified subset: CD45RA-negative fraction. In nucleotides, the CDR3 is TGTGCCAGCAGTTACGGGTTCTCTGGGGCCAACGTCCTGACTTTC. It yields the protein CASSYGFSGANVLTF. Together with reference TRBV27 and TRBJ2-6, the CDR3 gives the full variable domain: EAQVTQNPRYLITVTGKKLTVTCSQNMNHEYMSWYRQDPGLGLRQIYYSMNVEVTDKGDVPEGYKVSRKEKRNFPLILESPSPNQTSLYFCASSYGFSGANVLTFGAGSRLTVL.